One sample yielded the 13 T cell receptor beta chains listed below, sequenced in a study of blood T cell repertoires in COVID-19. The table came from immunoSEQ multiplex PCR; TCRdb's copy has only in-frame clones and leaves some out. The table has 150,000 to 200,000 clones, more than 70% seen once. What was sequenced was peripheral blood. Every receptor here comes from a man aged 18 to 30 with active or convalescent COVID-19.

In nucleotides, the CDR3 is TGTGCCATCAGTGAGAATCCAGGGCTGAACACTGAAGCTTTCTTT. It yields the protein CAISENPGLNTEAFF. The rearrangement links TRBV10-3 to TRBJ1-1; D possibly corresponds to TRBD1 (5 bases). Trimming cost V 2 bases and J 0 bases, with 10 bases left between them. This CDR3 has 15 residues. Germline V gene sequence: CDR1 ENHRY, CDR2 SYGVKD.

This chain links TRBV21-1 with TRBJ1-6; the table's D call TRBD1 went unverified against the DNA. TRBV21-1 is labeled a pseudogene. The CDR3 has 14 amino acids. In DNA, the CDR3 is TGTGCCAGCAGTAGACAGCTATATACTTCACCCCTCCACTTT. It is translated as CASSRQLYTSPLHF.

The chain uses TRBV7-9 and TRBJ1-2; 8 bases map to TRBD1. The CDR3 runs to 12 residues. Losses at the gene ends were 5 bases for V and 4 bases for J; bases not matched to a gene: 0. Germline CDR1 reads SEHNR; CDR2 reads FQNEAQ (reference sequence). The DNA of the CDR3 is TGTGCCAGCAGCACAGGGGGCTATGGCTACACCTTC. This encodes CASSTGGYGYTF.

This chain uses TRBV28 with TRBJ2-1, with 8 bases lining up with TRBD1. Germline trimming cut 4 bases from V and 6 bases from J; bases unmatched to any gene: 8. Germline V gene lookup returns CDR1 MDHEN and CDR2 SYDVKM. CDR3 length: 15 amino acids. CDR3 region: CASSSGQGPLNEQFF. DNA of the CDR3: TGTGCCAGCAGTTCCGGACAGGGACCCCTCAATGAGCAGTTCTTC.

This clone was seen only a few times. V gene TRBV5-1 combines with J gene TRBJ2-1; TRBD2 aligns across 11 bases. The ends lost 0 bases at V and 7 bases at J; junction bases unmatched: 6. Germline V lookup: CDR1 SGHRS, CDR2 YFSETQ. This CDR3 has 16 amino acids. DNA for the CDR3: TGCGCCAGCAGCTTGGCTGTAGCGGGAGGGCCTAATGAGCAGTTCTTC. Amino acids: CASSLAVAGGPNEQFF.

V is TRBV20-1 and J is TRBJ1-2; TRBD1 matches at 7 bases. V shed 6 bases, J shed 4 bases, and the junction held 2 bases outside the gene matches. Germline V gene lookup returns CDR1 DFQATT and CDR2 SNEGSKA (reference sequence). The CDR3 is made up of 11 amino acids. In DNA, the CDR3 is TGCAGTGCCCGACAGGGCTATGGCTACACCTTC. Residues: CSARQGYGYTF.

This rearrangement joins TRBV18 to TRBJ1-1; no clear D. V lost 3 bases and J lost 6, with 14 bases in between. The CDR3 length is 14 residues. CDR1 is KGHSH and CDR2 is LQKENI in the germline V gene. CDR3 residues: CASSPPRDGSEAFF. The CDR3 nucleotides read TGTGCCAGCTCACCCCCTCGGGATGGGTCTGAAGCTTTCTTT.

This clone showed up just a few times. This rearrangement joins TRBV3-1 (or the pseudogene TRBV3-2) to TRBJ1-1; TRBD1 matches at 7 bases. CDR1 is LGHDT, CDR2 YNNKEL, per germline (reference sequence). The CDR3 has 11 residues. Trimming cost V 8 bases and J 8 bases; bases outside gene matches: 5. The CDR3 is CASAQQGEAFF. As DNA, the CDR3 is TGTGCCAGCGCCCAACAGGGGGAAGCTTTCTTT.

The V gene is TRBV6-5, the J gene TRBJ1-4; 8 bases line up with TRBD1. This CDR3 contains 15 residues. Looked up from germline, CDR1 is MNHEY and CDR2 is SVGAGI. The V segment lost 5 bases and the J segment 2 bases; nucleotides outside the gene matches: 4. The CDR3 loop reads CASSLTGVTNEKLFF. The DNA for the CDR3 is TGTGCCAGCAGTCTGACAGGGGTGACTAATGAAAAACTGTTTTTT.

This chain connects TRBV6-4 to TRBJ1-6, with a weak D call TRBD1 (5 bases). This CDR3 contains 15 residues. Germline loops: CDR1 MRHNA, CDR2 SNTAGT. Trimming took off 6 bases at V and 7 bases at J, with 16 bases between the two ends. The CDR3 loop reads CASRNRRDSNSPLHF. The DNA for the CDR3 is TGTGCCAGCAGAAACCGCCGGGACTCGAATTCACCCCTCCACTTT.

The chain has TRBV5-6 and TRBJ1-1; no clear D. Trimming removed 7 bases from V and 5 bases from J, with 21 bases in between. The CDR3 covers 15 residues. From germline, CDR1 is SGHDT and CDR2 YYEEEE. The CDR3 nucleotides are TGTGCCAGCTCAATGCTGTGGAGGGAGAGGACTGAAGCTTTCTTT. This codes for CASSMLWRERTEAFF.

J is TRBJ2-7 and V is TRBV20-1; D is unresolved. Germline V lookup: CDR1 DFQATT, CDR2 SNEGSKA (reference sequence). Trimming stripped 5 bases from V and 7 bases from J, with 12 bases between. This CDR3 contains 11 residues. The CDR3 is CSAALVQEQYF. The CDR3 DNA reads as TGCAGTGCTGCCCTGGTTCAGGAGCAGTACTTC.

The V call is TRBV7-9, the J call TRBJ1-3; D ambiguous. Trimming removed 5 bases at V and 6 bases at J, with 17 bases between. CDR3 length: 15 amino acids. Germline V lookup: CDR1 SEHNR, CDR2 FQNEAQ (reference sequence). Here the CDR3 DNA reads TGTGCCAGCAGCCCTGGGCCATATCTGACAAACACCATATATTTT. It translates to CASSPGPYLTNTIYF.